This T cell receptor (beta chain) was found in a study of blood T cells in healthy people across ages. Study outcomes and limitations: It was held that diversity estimates obtained from one million T cells represented underestimates.

Points on this clonotype: Antigen: not known. This may be a read error: a much more frequent sequence differs by one nucleotide.

Per individual sample, total RNA of at least 5 micrograms was extracted. A second PCR, run for about 6 to 12 cycles, used a sample-barcoded 5' primer plus a J-beta primer mix. TCRdb reprocessed the 5' RACE reads via MiXCR and lists one record per CDR3 protein. The sample includes 1.8 million or so distinct CDR3 sequences, about two fifths seen only once; the top ten take about 21%. Sequenced sample: blood. The clonotype originates from a human donor in good health.

The CDR3 protein is CSAPDREPYEQFF. Written as DNA, the CDR3 is TGCAGTGCTCCGGACAGGGAGCCCTACGAGCAGTTCTTC. The chain is built from TRBV20-1 and TRBJ2-1, with 8 positions matching TRBD1. The CDR3 has 13 residues. Germline CDR1 reads DFQATT; CDR2 reads SNEGSKA (reference sequence). V lost 5 bases to trimming and J lost 10 bases; unmatched junction nucleotides: 10.